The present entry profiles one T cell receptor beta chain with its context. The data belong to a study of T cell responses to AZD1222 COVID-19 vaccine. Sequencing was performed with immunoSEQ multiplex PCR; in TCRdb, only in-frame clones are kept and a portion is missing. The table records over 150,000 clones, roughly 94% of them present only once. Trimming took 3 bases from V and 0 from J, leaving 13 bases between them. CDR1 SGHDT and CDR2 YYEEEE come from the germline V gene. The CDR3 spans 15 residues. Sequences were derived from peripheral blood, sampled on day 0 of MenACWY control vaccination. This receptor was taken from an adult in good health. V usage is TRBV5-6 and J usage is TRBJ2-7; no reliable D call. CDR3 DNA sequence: TGTGCCAGCAGCTCCACGTGGAAGAGCTCCTACGAGCAGTACTTC. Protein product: CASSSTWKSSYEQYF.